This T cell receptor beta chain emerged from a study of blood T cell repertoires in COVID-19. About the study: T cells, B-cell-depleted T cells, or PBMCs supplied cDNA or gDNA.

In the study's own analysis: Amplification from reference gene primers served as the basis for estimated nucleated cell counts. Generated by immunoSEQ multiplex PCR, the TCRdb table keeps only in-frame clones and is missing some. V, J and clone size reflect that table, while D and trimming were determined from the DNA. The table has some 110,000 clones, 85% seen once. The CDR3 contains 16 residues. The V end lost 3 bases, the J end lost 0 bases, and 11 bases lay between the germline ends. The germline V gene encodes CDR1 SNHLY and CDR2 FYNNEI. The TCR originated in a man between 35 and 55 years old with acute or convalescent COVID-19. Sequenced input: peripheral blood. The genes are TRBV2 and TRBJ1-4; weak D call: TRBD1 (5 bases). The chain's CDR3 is CASSEGQTATNEKLFF. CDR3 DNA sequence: TGTGCCAGCAGTGAGGGGCAGACTGCAACTAATGAAAAACTGTTTTTT.